This entry features one TCR beta chain sequence. The record originates from a study of blood T cell repertoires in COVID-19. The germline V gene encodes CDR1 ENHRY and CDR2 SYGVKD. The CDR3 loop spans 16 amino acids. Trimming stripped 5 bases from V and 3 bases from J, with 19 bases between. The table came from immunoSEQ multiplex PCR; TCRdb's copy has only in-frame clones and leaves some out. This sample carries hundreds of thousands of clones, about 88% of them seen once, and the ten largest clones take about an eighth. V usage is TRBV10-3 and J usage is TRBJ1-1, with D perhaps TRBD1 (5 bases). The material sequenced was peripheral blood. The TCR sequence derives from a woman in her seventies with COVID-19, enrolled during active disease. DNA for the CDR3: TGTGCCATCAGTCCCCGGGGAGGGGCCCAGGACACTGAAGCTTTCTTT. It translates to CAISPRGGAQDTEAFF.